This TCR beta chain comes out of a study of cytomegalovirus exposure and HLA in healthy donors (dated by TCRdb to about 2017). At the level of the whole study: An earlier analysis of some 600 of the donors reported approximately 260 Gb of sequence data and around 100 million unique TCR beta sequences obtained from roughly 180 million T cells. The study used immunosequencing to profile the T cell repertoires of more than 650 subjects and linked those repertoires to cytomegalovirus serostatus. About 330 gigabases of sequencing data and 75 million to 85 million unique TCR sequences made up an early release that covered 500 to 650 HLA-typed donors. Of the roughly 390 genotyped donors, approximately 80% were placed in the genetic ancestry cluster associated with self-reported Caucasian donors. The number of donors typed differed by locus, with about 629-630 for A, B, C, DRB1 and DQB1, roughly 550 for DQA1, approximately 580 for DPA1, and around 430 for DPB1. Among roughly 370 genotyped donors of the cohort, an average of approximately 230,000 unique TCR beta nucleotide sequences were sequenced per donor, roughly 20% of them non-productive. To study patterns of TCR occurrence, a later analysis re-analyzed previously published TCR beta repertoires from around 660 donors and added high-resolution HLA genotyping. Four to six DR-DQ haplotypes were handled as single units for association and clustering, since linkage in the cohort was strong. Alongside the repertoire data, information on donor age, sex, ethnicity and CMV serostatus was compiled. To predict cytomegalovirus infection status, the study brought together high-throughput TCR immunosequencing, statistical association of individual TCRs with disease status, and machine learning. Besides the first cohort of under 700 subjects, a separate validation cohort made up of roughly 120 different subjects was used. HLA typing included class I and class II loci at four-digit resolution. A later genetic analysis took genome-wide SNP genotypes for about three fifths of the roughly 670 donors and used that subset as a discovery cohort. Every discovery cohort repertoire had been produced on one sequencing platform. The study aimed to test whether signatures of past pathogen exposure could be identified by cataloging public T cell receptors. In an earlier analysis of 500 to 650 of the donors, high-throughput TCR beta sequencing was used to judge whether each TCR beta V gene segment behaved as functional or pseudogenic. Rather than using new phenotypic data, the later analysis identified candidate immune exposures from TCR beta sequences and from how often those sequences occurred across donors. What the work shows at the level of the full study, not this receptor alone: The authors suggested that the approach could potentially be extended to other disease states and immunological phenotypes. Linkage disequilibrium might explain the correlated functional status among segregating V segments, but an unknown experimental factor could not be excluded. A later genetic analysis associated a missense DCLRE1C variant with V-gene and J-gene trimming of TCR beta chains, and an independent cohort replicated the association. In vitro tests confirmed that a few of the cytomegalovirus-associated TCR beta chains recognize cytomegalovirus antigens. CMV serostatus was the only immune exposure information available for the cohort. An earlier analysis of approximately 590 of the donors showed that most TCR beta V segments appeared in productive rearrangements either about 87% or about 30% of the time, which broadly matched IMGT annotations. In a later analysis, the rate of TCR association differed among HLA loci, with DRB1 alleles having the most associated TCRs and HLA-C alleles having the fewest. Specific HLA alleles were associated with some 15,000 TCR beta sequences at a false discovery rate of 0.05 in a later analysis. A cluster of highly shared sequence variants was judged likely to represent a technical artifact of the sequencing pipeline. In the study, some 160 TCR beta chains were listed as associated with cytomegalovirus. The 87-base-pair reads could not distinguish some IMGT-functional V segments, including TRBV6-2 and TRBV6-3, so those segments were excluded. In a later genetic analysis, fewer N-insertions in productive TCRs were reported among donors in an Asian-associated ancestry cluster than the approximately 630-donor mean. In both the original and validation cohorts, the classifier was reported to diagnose cytomegalovirus status with high specificity and sensitivity. Because some donors lacked HLA typing at each locus, the association tests relied only on the typed subset. Most TCR sequences were observed very rarely across donors, whereas some public TCRs were present in many individuals. A later analysis found that HLA-associated TCR beta chains were more clonally expanded and had lower generation probabilities than equally common non-associated chains. Roughly uniform sequencing depth across donors was assumed in presence/absence analyses, although this assumption may not hold. A further reported finding was that TCR beta sequences accurately predicted the HLA-A and HLA-B alleles for most subjects in the first cohort. The cohort was sequenced for TCR beta chains only, and without alpha or paired-chain data the features that could be detected were limited. Because counts were too low, some 16 rarely observed V segments, including chromosome 9 orphons, were excluded from the earlier analysis of 500 to 700 of the donors. In a later analysis, several top co-occurrence clusters were reported to appear linked to parvovirus B19, influenza, CMV and Epstein-Barr virus. In a later analysis, most CMV-associated TCR beta chains were found to appear HLA-restricted, with HLA associations seemingly driven largely by CMV exposure. When HLA alleles, especially DR and DQ, strongly co-occurred, TCR associations were difficult to assign to individual alleles.

This clone is identified as medium-sized (0.01 to 0.1%). It lacks a known antigen. Per-base qualities were not stored, and no clone one base away is much larger. The protocol used for the library was the immunoSEQ multiplex PCR assay. The multiplex PCR relied on a mix of 60 forward primers for TCR Vbeta segments and 13 reverse primers for TCR Jbeta segments. A multiplex PCR assay on genomic DNA amplified the CDR3 region of rearranged TCR beta genes. The amplified TCR beta libraries were sequenced on the Illumina HiSeq System as 87-base-pair reads. As for the authors' bioinformatics: Across the roughly 700 repertoires, a later analysis counted tens of millions of unique TCR beta chains, 9 million to 14 million of which were shared by at least two donors. A nearest-neighbor algorithm error-corrected the raw reads and collapsed the reads into unique sequences, merging closely related sequences to remove PCR and sequencing errors. CDR3 sequences were aligned to IMGT reference sequences to assign V, D and J gene segments. For a sequence to be retained, at least a six-nucleotide match to both a V gene segment and a J gene segment was required. A rearrangement was called productive if the CDR3 had no stop codons and remained in frame with V and J, and every other rearrangement was called non-productive. CDR3 was defined by IMGT convention, running from the second conserved V-encoded cysteine to the conserved J-encoded phenylalanine. In an earlier analysis of around 570 of the donors, sequences lacking an unambiguous match to a single V gene segment were excluded. An earlier analysis of under 750 of the donors called V segments functional above 56.7% productive rearrangements and segregating when the between-donor standard deviation exceeded 5%. A statistical classification framework was developed to diagnose cytomegalovirus status using the catalog of TCR beta chain sequences. In a later analysis, V and J genes were assigned by comparing TCR nucleotide sequences against IMGT/GENE-DB human TR gene sequences. In a later analysis, CDR3 sequences and most-parsimonious VDJ recombination scenarios were assigned using the TCRdist pipeline. In a later analysis, each TCR beta chain was defined by its CDR3 amino acid sequence together with its V-gene family, and reads without a unique V-gene family were excluded. In a later analysis, approximately 640 highly shared, low-generation-probability nucleotide sequences were removed to address suspected cross-contamination and a sequencing artifact. In a later analysis, a clonal expansion index for each public chain was calculated from normalized within-repertoire ranks of inferred template counts. In a later analysis, generation probabilities were computed with a VDJ recombination model fitted to out-of-frame rearrangements, and the resulting probabilities were checked against IGoR. Hypergeometric tests were used in a later analysis to score TCR-TCR, TCR-HLA and TCR-CMV co-occurrence, with a repertoire-size bias correction applied to the TCR pairs. To estimate false discovery rates, a later analysis permuted the HLA or CMV assignments 20 times. In a later analysis, co-occurring TCRs were grouped using DBSCAN, and TCRdist sequence similarity was added for clustering within HLA-allele-positive subsets. For co-occurrence clustering, repertoires with fewer than 30,000 or more than 120,000 public chains were excluded, along with a handful of repertoires with anomalous nucleotide sharing. Here the immuneACCESS table is served through TCRdb, limited to in-frame sequences with V and J called. Missing clones are a known gap in these copies; in checked studies unresolved V genes cover under half, and the rest lacks a known reason. D and trimming were read from the DNA, whereas the V and J calls and clone size are those reported in that table. For this sample there are tens of thousands of clones; nearly 80% appear just once. The ten largest clones represent about 9.5% of the sample.

In total, about 650 healthy bone marrow donors made up the cohort. Cohort members were all nominally healthy when sampled, although unrecorded immune exposures were likely present. The donor was CMV seropositive and was included in the group of almost 300 seropositive cohort members. A peripheral blood sample was collected from each donor, and TCR beta sequencing was performed on peripheral blood mononuclear cells. Genomic DNA was extracted from the blood cell samples with the Qiagen DNeasy Blood Extraction Kit. The junction shows trimming of 0 bases on V and 5 bases on J, plus 11 bases between the germline ends. The CDR3 numbers 15 residues from cysteine through phenylalanine. The entry retains the CDR3 DNA only, 45 bases that are in frame from base 1. Based on the germline V gene, the CDR1 and CDR2 sequences are MGHRA and YSYEKL.

This receptor was identified in a woman in her thirties or forties in good health and CMV-seropositive. The sequenced sample was PBMCs. Recombination linked TRBV4-1 to TRBJ1-5; the D segment could be TRBD1, given 5 matching bases. CDR3 reads: CASSQETVGYQPQHF. The DNA sequence is TGCGCCAGCAGCCAAGAGACAGTTGGCTATCAGCCCCAGCATTTT.